A selection of T cell receptor beta chains follows, all from one sample in a study of Graves' ophthalmopathy and Graves' hyperthyroidism. Each CDR3 protein gets one entry after TCRdb re-called the multiplex PCR reads with MiXCR. The sample contains around 1,000,000 distinct CDR3 sequences, about 35% of which appear only once. Specimen: peripheral blood or thyroid tissue (not recorded which). These receptors originate from an adult man with Graves' hyperthyroidism. CDR3s leave out the opening cysteine and the closing phenylalanine or tryptophan.

v_gene	j_gene	CDR3aa
TRBV28	TRBJ2-5	ASSLGWNTLETQY
TRBV29-1	TRBJ2-7	SSQGRRPYEQY
TRBV11-2	TRBJ1-1	ASSLRTTPTNTEAF
TRBV9	TRBJ1-5	ASSLGISGCQNQPQH
TRBV2	TRBJ2-3	ASSDSKTTQY
TRBV7-9	TRBJ2-5	ASRNPPGTDKEETQY
TRBV4-3	TRBJ1-2	ASSQDLQGASYGYT
TRBV10-3	TRBJ2-3	ATAGPAGDTQY
TRBV7-9	TRBJ2-7	ASRLESTYEQY
TRBV29-1	TRBJ2-5	SVVGQGGETQY
TRBV5-6	TRBJ1-4	ASSFGGQGKKLF
TRBV29-1	TRBJ1-2	SLAGDNNYGYT
TRBV9	TRBJ1-2	ASSVKLDSNYGYT
TRBV7-3	TRBJ1-3	ASSLYAGSGNTIY
TRBV29-1	TRBJ1-3	SVVRGLEAFFGNTIY
TRBV10-2	-	ASSQDFRGETQY
TRBV20-1	TRBJ2-7	SARGGDKGSTIEQY
TRBV4-1	TRBJ1-2	ASSQDPGTGGGYT
TRBV10-3	TRBJ2-3	AIKWGQGIDTQY
TRBV24-1	TRBJ1-1	ATSDSGMNTEAF
TRBV10-3	TRBJ1-2	AISFIRQGGGYT
TRBV7-8	TRBJ2-2	ASSPIRTAANTGELF
TRBV6-5	TRBJ2-5	ASSQTDRAEETQY
TRBV29-1	TRBJ1-2	SAPGMWGYT
TRBV6-2/TRBV6-3	TRBJ2-2	ASTQGPYTGELF
TRBV20-1	TRBJ1-2	SARVKGYGYT
TRBV7-8	TRBJ2-7	ASSLEGQGAREQY
TRBV7-3	TRBJ1-1	ASSLESTNTEAF
TRBV20-1	TRBJ2-7	SASKDRGYEQY
TRBV10-3	TRBJ1-3	AISERGSDSGNTIY